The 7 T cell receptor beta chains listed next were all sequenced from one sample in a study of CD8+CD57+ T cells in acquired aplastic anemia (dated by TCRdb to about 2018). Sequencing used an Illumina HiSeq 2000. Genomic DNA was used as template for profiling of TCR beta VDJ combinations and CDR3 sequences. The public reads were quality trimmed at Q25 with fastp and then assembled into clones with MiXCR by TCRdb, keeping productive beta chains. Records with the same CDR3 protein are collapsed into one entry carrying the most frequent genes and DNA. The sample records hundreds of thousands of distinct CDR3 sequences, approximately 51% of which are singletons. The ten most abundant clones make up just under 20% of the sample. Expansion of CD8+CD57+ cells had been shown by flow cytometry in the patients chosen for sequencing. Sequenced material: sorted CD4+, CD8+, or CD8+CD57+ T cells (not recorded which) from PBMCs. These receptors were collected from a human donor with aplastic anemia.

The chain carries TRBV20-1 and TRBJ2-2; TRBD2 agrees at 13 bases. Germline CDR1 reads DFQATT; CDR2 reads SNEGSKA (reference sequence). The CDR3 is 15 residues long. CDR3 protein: CSAGTSGVWTGELFF. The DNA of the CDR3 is TGCAGCGCTGGGACTAGCGGGGTCTGGACCGGGGAGCTGTTTTTT.

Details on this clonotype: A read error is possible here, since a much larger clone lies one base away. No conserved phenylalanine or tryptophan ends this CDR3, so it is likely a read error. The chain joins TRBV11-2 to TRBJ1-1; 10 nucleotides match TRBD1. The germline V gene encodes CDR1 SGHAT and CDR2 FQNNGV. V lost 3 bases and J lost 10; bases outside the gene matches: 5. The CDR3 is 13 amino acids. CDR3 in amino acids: CASSFDRGQGAFY. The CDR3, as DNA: TGTGCCAGCAGCTTCGACAGGGGGCAAGGAGCTTTCTAT.

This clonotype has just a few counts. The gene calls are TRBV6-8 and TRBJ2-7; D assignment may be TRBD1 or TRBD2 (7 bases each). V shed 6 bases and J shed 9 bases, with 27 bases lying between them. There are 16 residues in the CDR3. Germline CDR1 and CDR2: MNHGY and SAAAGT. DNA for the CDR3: TGTGCCAGCAGCTATTCAGGGGGGGCGATCCCTTCTAGGCAGTACTTC. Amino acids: CASSYSGGAIPSRQYF.

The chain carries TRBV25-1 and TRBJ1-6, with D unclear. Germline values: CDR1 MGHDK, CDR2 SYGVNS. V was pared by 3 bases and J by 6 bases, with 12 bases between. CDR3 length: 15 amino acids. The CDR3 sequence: CASSDSIRGNSPLHF. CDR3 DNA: TGTGCCAGCAGTGATTCTATCCGGGGTAATTCACCCCTCCACTTT. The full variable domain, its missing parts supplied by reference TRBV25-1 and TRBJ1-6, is EADIYQTPRYLVIGTGKKITLECSQTMGHDKMYWYQQDPGMELHLIHYSYGVNSTEKGDLSSESTVSRIRTEHFPLTLESARPSHTSQYLCASSDSIRGNSPLHFGNGTRLTVT.

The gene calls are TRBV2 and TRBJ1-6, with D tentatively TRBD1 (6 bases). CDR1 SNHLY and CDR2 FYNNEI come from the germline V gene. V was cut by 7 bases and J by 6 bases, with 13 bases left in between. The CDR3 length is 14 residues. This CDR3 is CASIGTGSNSPLHF. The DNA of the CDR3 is TGTGCCAGCATAGGAACAGGGAGTAATTCACCCCTCCACTTT.

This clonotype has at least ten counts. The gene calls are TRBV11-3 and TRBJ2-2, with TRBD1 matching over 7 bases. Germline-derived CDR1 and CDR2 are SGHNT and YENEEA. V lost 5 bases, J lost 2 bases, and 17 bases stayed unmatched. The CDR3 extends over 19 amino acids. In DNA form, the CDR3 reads TGTGCCAGCAGCCCCCCCGGGACAGCCAACTTTCCTAACACCGGGGAGCTGTTTTTT. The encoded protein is CASSPPGTANFPNTGELFF.

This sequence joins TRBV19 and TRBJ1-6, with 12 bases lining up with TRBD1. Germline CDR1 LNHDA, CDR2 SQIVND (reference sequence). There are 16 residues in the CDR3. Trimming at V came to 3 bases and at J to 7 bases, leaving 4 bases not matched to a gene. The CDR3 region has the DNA TGTGCCAGTAGTATCAGGGACAGGGGGCGGAATTCACCCCTCCACTTT. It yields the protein CASSIRDRGRNSPLHF.